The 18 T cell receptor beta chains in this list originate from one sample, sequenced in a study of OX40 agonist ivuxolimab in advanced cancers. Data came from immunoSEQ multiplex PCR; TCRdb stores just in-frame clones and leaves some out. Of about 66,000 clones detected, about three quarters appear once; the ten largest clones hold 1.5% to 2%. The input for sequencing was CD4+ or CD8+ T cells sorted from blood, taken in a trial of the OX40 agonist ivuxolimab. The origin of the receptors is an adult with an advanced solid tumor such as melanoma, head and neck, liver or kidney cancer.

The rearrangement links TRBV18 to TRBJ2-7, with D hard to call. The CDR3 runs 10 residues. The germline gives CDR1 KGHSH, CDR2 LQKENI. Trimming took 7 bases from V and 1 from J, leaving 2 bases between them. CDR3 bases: TGTGCCAGCTTATCCTACGAGCAGTACTTC. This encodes CASLSYEQYF.

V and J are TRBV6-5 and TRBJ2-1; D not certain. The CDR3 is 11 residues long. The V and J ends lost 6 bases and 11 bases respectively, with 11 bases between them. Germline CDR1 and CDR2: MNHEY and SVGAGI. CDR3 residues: CASSPGRKQFF. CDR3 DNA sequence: TGTGCCAGCAGCCCCGGACGGAAGCAGTTCTTC.

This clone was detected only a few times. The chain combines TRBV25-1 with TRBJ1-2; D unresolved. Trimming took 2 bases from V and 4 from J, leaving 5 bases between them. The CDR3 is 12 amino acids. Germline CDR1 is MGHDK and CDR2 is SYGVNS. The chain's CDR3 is CASSESGYGYTF. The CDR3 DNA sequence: TGTGCCAGCAGTGAAAGCGGCTATGGCTACACCTTC.

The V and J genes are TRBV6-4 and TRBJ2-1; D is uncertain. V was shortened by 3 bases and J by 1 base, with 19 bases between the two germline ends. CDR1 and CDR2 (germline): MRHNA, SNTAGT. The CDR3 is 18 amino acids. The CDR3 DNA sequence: TGTGCCAGCAGTGAGGATCAAAAGACCCCACGGTCCTACAATGAGCAGTTCTTC. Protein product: CASSEDQKTPRSYNEQFF.

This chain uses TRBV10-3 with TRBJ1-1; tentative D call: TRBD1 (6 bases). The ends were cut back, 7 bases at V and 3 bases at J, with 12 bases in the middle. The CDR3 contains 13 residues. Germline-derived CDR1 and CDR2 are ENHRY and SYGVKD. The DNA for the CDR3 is TGTGCCATCACCCAGAACAGGGACACTGAAGCTTTCTTT. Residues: CAITQNRDTEAFF.

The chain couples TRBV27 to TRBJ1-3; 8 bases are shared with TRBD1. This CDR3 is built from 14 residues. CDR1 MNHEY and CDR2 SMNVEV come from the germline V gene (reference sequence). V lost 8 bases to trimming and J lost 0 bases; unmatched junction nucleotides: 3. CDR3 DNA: TGTGCCAGCCGAGACAGGGGCTCTGGAAACACCATATATTTT. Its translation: CASRDRGSGNTIYF.

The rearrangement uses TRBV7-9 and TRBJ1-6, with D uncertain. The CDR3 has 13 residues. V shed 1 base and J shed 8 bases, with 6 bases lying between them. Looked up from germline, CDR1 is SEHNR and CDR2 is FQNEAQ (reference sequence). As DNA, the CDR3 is TGTGCCAGCAGCTTAGGGATGGATTCACCCCTCCACTTT. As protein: CASSLGMDSPLHF. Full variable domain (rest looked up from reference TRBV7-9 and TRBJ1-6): DTGVSQNPRHKITKRGQNVTFRCDPISEHNRLYWYRQTLGQGPEFLTYFQNEAQLEKSRLLSDRFSAERPKGSFSTLEIQRTEQGDSAMYLCASSLGMDSPLHFGNGTRLTVT.

CDR3 sequence: CASRHGEGKETQYF. CDR3 coding DNA: TGTGCCAGCAGACACGGGGAGGGTAAAGAGACCCAGTACTTC. The chain combines TRBV6-6 with TRBJ2-5, with 7 bases that match TRBD2. Germline CDR1 and CDR2: MNHNY and SVGAGI (reference sequence). V trimming: 6 bases; J trimming: 3 bases; junction bases outside the gene matches: 7. CDR3 length: 14 residues.

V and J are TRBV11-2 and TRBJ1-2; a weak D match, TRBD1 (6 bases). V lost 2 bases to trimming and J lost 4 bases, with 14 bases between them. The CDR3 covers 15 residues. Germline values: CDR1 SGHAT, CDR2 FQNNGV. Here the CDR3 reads CASSLLGAGGYGYTF. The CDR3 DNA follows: TGTGCCAGCAGCTTATTGGGGGCCGGGGGCTATGGCTACACCTTC.

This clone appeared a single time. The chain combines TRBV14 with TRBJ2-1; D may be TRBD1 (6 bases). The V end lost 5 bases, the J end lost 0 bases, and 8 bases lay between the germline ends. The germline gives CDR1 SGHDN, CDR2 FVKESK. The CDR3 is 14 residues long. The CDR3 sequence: CASSNRVSYNEQFF. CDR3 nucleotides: TGTGCCAGCAGCAACAGGGTCTCCTACAATGAGCAGTTCTTC.

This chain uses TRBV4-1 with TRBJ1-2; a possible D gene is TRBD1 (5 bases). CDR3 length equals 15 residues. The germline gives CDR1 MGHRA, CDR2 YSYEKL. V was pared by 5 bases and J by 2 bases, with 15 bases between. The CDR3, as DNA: TGCGCCAGCAGCATACAGGTAACAGGCAACTATGGCTACACCTTC. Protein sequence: CASSIQVTGNYGYTF.

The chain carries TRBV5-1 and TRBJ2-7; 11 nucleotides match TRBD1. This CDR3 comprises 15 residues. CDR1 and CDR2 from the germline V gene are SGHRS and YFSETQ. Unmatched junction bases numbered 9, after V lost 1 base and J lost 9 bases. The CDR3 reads CASSLIPGQGVGQYF. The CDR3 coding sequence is TGCGCCAGCAGCTTGATCCCGGGACAGGGGGTAGGGCAGTACTTC.

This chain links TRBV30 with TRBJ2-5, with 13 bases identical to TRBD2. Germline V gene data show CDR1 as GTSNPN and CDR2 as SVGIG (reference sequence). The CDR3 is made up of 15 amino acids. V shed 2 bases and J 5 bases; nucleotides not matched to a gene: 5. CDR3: CAWSIRLAGGETQYF. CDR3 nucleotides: TGTGCCTGGAGTATAAGACTAGCGGGAGGTGAGACCCAGTACTTC.

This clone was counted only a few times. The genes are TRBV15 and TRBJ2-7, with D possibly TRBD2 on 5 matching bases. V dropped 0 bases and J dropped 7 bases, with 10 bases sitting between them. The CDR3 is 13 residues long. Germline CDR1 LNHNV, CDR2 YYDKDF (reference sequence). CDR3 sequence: CATSREAVGEQYF. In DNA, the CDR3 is TGTGCCACCAGCAGAGAAGCGGTGGGGGAGCAGTACTTC.

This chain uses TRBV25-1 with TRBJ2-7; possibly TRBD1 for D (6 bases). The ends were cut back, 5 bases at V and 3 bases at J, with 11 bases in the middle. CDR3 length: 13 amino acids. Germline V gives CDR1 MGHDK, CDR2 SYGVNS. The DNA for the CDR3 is TGTGCCAGCAGTAACAGGGTGTTCTACGAGCAGTACTTC. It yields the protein CASSNRVFYEQYF.

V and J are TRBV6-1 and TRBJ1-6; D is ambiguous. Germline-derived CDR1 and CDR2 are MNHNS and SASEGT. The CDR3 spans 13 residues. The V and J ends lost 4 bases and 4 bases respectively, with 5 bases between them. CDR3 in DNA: TGTGCCAGCAGTGCACAATATAATTCACCCCTCCACTTT. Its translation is CASSAQYNSPLHF.

The CDR3 protein is CASSDSPTTADTGELFF. The CDR3 DNA is TGCGCCAGCAGCGATTCCCCTACAACGGCCGACACCGGGGAGCTGTTTTTT. The V and J genes are TRBV5-1 and TRBJ2-2; D remains ambiguous. Germline CDR1 SGHRS, CDR2 YFSETQ. CDR3 length: 17 amino acids. Trimming left V 4 bases short and J 3 bases short, with 19 bases between.

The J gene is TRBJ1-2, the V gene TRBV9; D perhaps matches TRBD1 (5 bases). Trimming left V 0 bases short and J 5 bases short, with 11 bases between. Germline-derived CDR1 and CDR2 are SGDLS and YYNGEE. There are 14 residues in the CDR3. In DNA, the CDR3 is TGTGCCAGCAGCGTAGTTGCGGACACTTATGGCTACACCTTC. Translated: CASSVVADTYGYTF.